Below, 32 T cell receptor beta chains from the same sample are listed, as sequenced in a study of blood T cell repertoires in COVID-19. TCRdb's table, derived via immunoSEQ multiplex PCR, lists solely in-frame clones and lacks some. The table lists roughly 110,000 clones, about 70% of them singletons. The sequenced sample consisted of peripheral blood. Receptor source: a human donor with acute or convalescent COVID-19. The donor label of this sample is uncertain.

The chain combines TRBV7-9 with TRBJ2-3; D uncertain. V lost 4 bases and J lost 4, with 12 bases in between. This CDR3 is 14 amino acids long. The V gene's germline CDR1 is SEHNR and CDR2 FQNEAQ (reference sequence). CDR3: CASSSPPSADTQYF. Written as DNA, the CDR3 is TGTGCCAGCAGCTCCCCCCCCTCGGCAGATACGCAGTATTTT.

V gene TRBV3-1 (or the pseudogene TRBV3-2) combines with J gene TRBJ2-7, with D possibly TRBD2 on 5 matching bases. The CDR3 length is 14 residues. Trimming shortened V by 1 base and J by 0 bases, and 7 bases separated the two germline ends. Germline-derived CDR1 and CDR2 are LGHDT and YNNKEL (reference sequence). CDR3 residues: CASSQAGSSYEQYV. The CDR3 DNA reads TGTGCCAGCAGCCAAGCGGGGAGCTCCTACGAGCAGTACGTC.

The chain is built from TRBV7-6 and TRBJ2-7; 7 nucleotides agree with TRBD2. Germline V gene data show CDR1 as SGHVS and CDR2 as FNYEAQ. The CDR3 runs 15 residues. After removal of 1 base from V and 7 bases from J, the junction contained 10 bases not matched to a gene. The CDR3 sequence: CASSLGGGGGKEQYF. CDR3 in DNA: TGTGCCAGCAGCTTAGGGGGCGGGGGAGGTAAAGAGCAGTACTTC.

The chain employs TRBV7-6 and TRBJ2-6; 8 positions agree with TRBD2. Losses at the gene ends were 4 bases for V and 2 bases for J; bases not matched to a gene: 7. The length of the CDR3 is 17 residues. Germline lookup yields CDR1 SGHVS and CDR2 FNYEAQ. The CDR3 DNA is TGTGCCAGCAGCTCTTTTCCGGGGGGGACTGGGGCCAACGTCCTGACTTTC. As protein: CASSSFPGGTGANVLTF.

The chain couples TRBV28 to TRBJ2-7, with 10 bases aligning to TRBD1. V shed 5 bases and J 3 bases; nucleotides not matched to a gene: 28. Germline values: CDR1 MDHEN, CDR2 SYDVKM. The length of the CDR3 is 22 residues. CDR3 nucleotides: TGTGCCAGCAGTCAACCGGGACAGGGGATAGTCGGAAGCGGGCTAGGTGGCTACGAGCAGTACGTC. It yields the protein CASSQPGQGIVGSGLGGYEQYV.

The chain combines TRBV3-1 (or the pseudogene TRBV3-2) with TRBJ2-3, with 10 bases lining up with TRBD2. With 1 base clipped from V and 2 bases from J, the junction kept 3 bases outside the gene matches. This CDR3 contains 16 residues. Germline lookup yields CDR1 LGHDT and CDR2 YNNKEL (reference sequence). CDR3 nucleotide sequence: TGTGCCAGCAGCCAAGCACTAGCGGGGATCACAGATACGCAGTATTTT. It translates to CASSQALAGITDTQYF.

This clone is judged medium-sized. CDR3 nucleotides: TGTGCCAGCAGCTTAGCGTTCGGCCAGGGGCTTGGAGGCAATCAGCCCCAGCATTTT. It yields the protein CASSLAFGQGLGGNQPQHF. This chain joins TRBV7-8 and TRBJ1-5; D perhaps matches TRBD1 (6 bases). Germline V CDR1 and CDR2: SGHVS, FQNEAQ. V was clipped by 0 bases and J by 2 bases, with 20 bases between them. The CDR3 runs to 19 residues.

This rearrangement joins TRBV3-1 (or the pseudogene TRBV3-2) to TRBJ1-3; TRBD1 matches at 7 bases. The V gene end was trimmed by 4 bases and the J gene end by 4 bases; junction bases not matched to a gene: 10. Germline values: CDR1 LGHDT, CDR2 YNNKEL (reference sequence). The CDR3 is 16 amino acids. CDR3 region: CASSPHFRDRGNTIYF. CDR3 in DNA: TGTGCCAGCAGCCCCCACTTCCGGGACAGAGGAAACACCATATATTTT.

J is TRBJ2-4 and V is TRBV28; TRBD1 agrees at 7 bases. The V and J ends lost 3 bases and 4 bases, in that order; junction bases with no gene match: 6. Germline V gene data show CDR1 as MDHEN and CDR2 as SYDVKM. CDR3 length: 15 amino acids. The DNA of the CDR3 is TGTGCCAGCAGTTTGCCCGGGACAGAGAAAAACATTCAGTACTTC. Protein: CASSLPGTEKNIQYF. The full variable domain, rest sourced from reference TRBV28 and TRBJ2-4, is DVKVTQSSRYLVKRTGEKVFLECVQDMDHENMFWYRQDPGLGLRLIYFSYDVKMKEKGDIPEGYSVSREKKERFSLILESASTNQTSMYLCASSLPGTEKNIQYFGAGTRLSVL.

J is TRBJ2-3 and V is TRBV5-1, with 11 bases matching TRBD1. Germline assignment: CDR1 SGHRS and CDR2 YFSETQ. Losses at the gene ends were 5 bases for V and 5 bases for J; bases not matched to a gene: 10. The CDR3 contains 16 residues. CDR3 sequence (DNA): TGCGCCAGCAGTGATCCCCCGGACAGGGGGCGAGATACGCAGTATTTT. Amino acid sequence: CASSDPPDRGRDTQYF.

The chain links TRBV28 to TRBJ2-1; TRBD1 agrees at 7 bases. Looked up from germline, CDR1 is MDHEN and CDR2 is SYDVKM. V lost 5 bases to trimming and J lost 5 bases; unmatched junction nucleotides: 6. The CDR3 is 14 residues long. DNA for the CDR3: TGTGCCAGCAGTCGATTAGACAGGGACAATGAGCAGTTCTTC. This encodes CASSRLDRDNEQFF. Full variable domain (rest looked up from reference TRBV28 and TRBJ2-1): DVKVTQSSRYLVKRTGEKVFLECVQDMDHENMFWYRQDPGLGLRLIYFSYDVKMKEKGDIPEGYSVSREKKERFSLILESASTNQTSMYLCASSRLDRDNEQFFGPGTRLTVL.

This clone was seen only a few times. This sequence joins TRBV5-6 and TRBJ1-3; possible D gene TRBD1, 6 bases. CDR3 length: 15 residues. Deletions cut 0 bases from V and 7 bases from J, with 14 bases between. Germline loops: CDR1 SGHDT, CDR2 YYEEEE. The CDR3 DNA sequence: TGTGCCAGCAGCTTGGAAGGGACAAGGGGGAACACCATATATTTT. Its protein product is CASSLEGTRGNTIYF.

This clone was observed a few times. The chain uses TRBV15 and TRBJ2-7; no clear D. CDR3 length: 17 amino acids. The germline V and J ends were trimmed by 4 bases and 4 bases, with 23 bases remaining between them. Per the germline V gene, CDR1 is LNHNV and CDR2 is YYDKDF (reference sequence). Written as DNA, the CDR3 is TGTGCCACCAGCAAAATTGAAGTCCTATCATTTACTTACGAGCAGTACTTC. Protein sequence: CATSKIEVLSFTYEQYF.

V gene TRBV5-1 combines with J gene TRBJ1-1; a weak D match, TRBD1 (5 bases). Trimming removed 4 bases at V and 0 bases at J, with 13 bases between. The CDR3 is made up of 15 amino acids. The germline V gene encodes CDR1 SGHRS and CDR2 YFSETQ. The CDR3 here is CASSGPGSLNTEAFF. DNA of the CDR3: TGCGCCAGCAGCGGCCCAGGGTCCTTGAACACTGAAGCTTTCTTT.

The V gene is TRBV4-1, the J gene TRBJ2-5; the match to TRBD2 covers 9 bases. Trimming removed 4 bases from V and 1 base from J; junction bases left unmatched: 7. The length of the CDR3 is 16 residues. Germline V gene sequence: CDR1 MGHRA, CDR2 YSYEKL. CDR3 protein: CASSRVAGEFQETQYF. In DNA form, the CDR3 reads TGCGCCAGCAGCCGAGTAGCGGGGGAATTCCAAGAGACCCAGTACTTC.

The rearrangement joins TRBV19 to TRBJ1-3, with no clear D. V was clipped by 6 bases and J by 0 bases, with 12 bases between them. CDR3 length: 15 residues. Germline CDR1 and CDR2: LNHDA and SQIVND (reference sequence). The CDR3 nucleotides are TGTGCCAGTAGCGCTACAGAGAGCTCTGGAAACACCATATATTTT. Its translation: CASSATESSGNTIYF.

The chain couples TRBV6-5 to TRBJ1-2, with 10 positions matching TRBD1. Trimming at V came to 5 bases and at J to 7 bases, leaving 7 bases not matched to a gene. CDR3 size: 14 residues. The germline gives CDR1 MNHEY, CDR2 SVGAGI. CDR3 nucleotides: TGTGCCAGCAGTAGCCGGGACAGGGGTACTGGCTACACCTTC. It codes for CASSSRDRGTGYTF.

The genes are TRBV6-5 and TRBJ1-5; 12 bases are shared with TRBD1. Germline V gives CDR1 MNHEY, CDR2 SVGAGI. Losses at the gene ends were 6 bases for V and 6 bases for J; bases not matched to a gene: 6. The CDR3 consists of 15 residues. The CDR3 DNA sequence: TGTGCCAGCAGGGCCGGGACAGGGGGCTTTCAGCCCCAGCATTTT. This encodes CASRAGTGGFQPQHF.

In this sample, this clone turned up a few times. V and J are TRBV30 and TRBJ2-3, with D hard to call. The germline V gene has CDR1 GTSNPN and CDR2 SVGIG (reference sequence). Trimming removed 3 bases from V and 2 bases from J, with 12 bases in between. The CDR3 has 14 residues. In nucleotides, the CDR3 is TGTGCCTGGAGGGTCCAAGCTCTCACAGATACGCAGTATTTT. Translating gives CAWRVQALTDTQYF.

The genes are TRBV7-2 and TRBJ2-5; 8 bases map to TRBD2. Looked up from germline, CDR1 is SGHTA and CDR2 is FQGNSA. The CDR3 consists of 17 residues. Trimming removed 0 bases from V and 4 bases from J; junction bases left unmatched: 10. This CDR3 reads CASSLAGLGSLGETQYF. The CDR3 nucleotides are TGTGCCAGCAGCTTAGCGGGACTAGGGAGTTTAGGAGAGACCCAGTACTTC. Looking up the rest from reference TRBV7-2 and TRBJ2-5 gives the full variable domain: GAGVSQSPSNKVTEKGKDVELRCDPISGHTALYWYRQSLGQGLEFLIYFQGNSAPDKSGLPSDRFSAERTGGSVSTLTIQRTQQEDSAVYLCASSLAGLGSLGETQYFGPGTRLLVL.

V is TRBV19 and J is TRBJ2-7, with TRBD1 matching 9 bases. This CDR3 is 14 amino acids long. Per the germline V gene, CDR1 is LNHDA and CDR2 is SQIVND (reference sequence). Losses at the gene ends were 6 bases for V and 2 bases for J; bases not matched to a gene: 5. In DNA, the CDR3 is TGTGCCAGTAGGGTGACAGGGGGACCCTACGAGCAGTACTTC. It translates to CASRVTGGPYEQYF.

The chain joins TRBV5-1 to TRBJ1-6; D not resolved. CDR1 is SGHRS and CDR2 is YFSETQ in the germline V gene. This CDR3 comprises 16 residues. V was clipped by 0 bases and J by 3 bases, with 10 bases between them. In DNA form, the CDR3 reads TGCGCCAGCAGCTTGGAAGCTTACAGCTATAATTCACCCCTCCACTTT. This sequence encodes CASSLEAYSYNSPLHF.

The table lists this clone with a count of one. The rearrangement links TRBV24-1 to TRBJ2-3; 9 nucleotides match TRBD1. The CDR3 runs to 15 residues. Germline trimming cut 3 bases from V and 4 bases from J; bases unmatched to any gene: 4. Germline CDR1 is KGHDR and CDR2 is SFDVKD. The CDR3 is CATSDTGGGADTQYF. CDR3 nucleotides: TGTGCCACCAGTGATACAGGGGGCGGGGCAGATACGCAGTATTTT.

The chain uses TRBV6-5 and TRBJ1-3, with a possible D match to TRBD1 (6 bases). The CDR3 is made up of 15 amino acids. Germline CDR1 is MNHEY and CDR2 is SVGAGI. Trimming left V 6 bases short and J 3 bases short, with 15 bases between. CDR3 protein: CASRSPPGDGNTIYF. In DNA form, the CDR3 reads TGTGCCAGCAGGTCACCCCCAGGGGATGGAAACACCATATATTTT.

This chain connects TRBV10-2 to TRBJ1-3; D is unresolved. CDR1 and CDR2 from the germline V gene are WSHSY and SAAADI. The V end lost 4 bases, the J end lost 0 bases, and 4 bases lay between the germline ends. The CDR3 is 13 residues long. CDR3 region: CASSASSGNTIYF. The CDR3 bases are TGCGCCAGCAGTGCCAGCTCTGGAAACACCATATATTTT.

The rearrangement joins TRBV15 to TRBJ2-3, with D possibly being TRBD1 (5 bases). Germline V gene sequence: CDR1 LNHNV, CDR2 YYDKDF (reference sequence). The V end lost 1 base, the J end lost 6 bases, and 8 bases lay between the germline ends. This CDR3 has 13 amino acids. The CDR3: CATSRGQRDTQYF. Written as DNA, the CDR3 is TGTGCCACCAGCAGAGGACAGAGGGATACGCAGTATTTT.

The chain carries TRBV18 and TRBJ1-1, with a possible D match to TRBD1 (6 bases). The CDR3 covers 15 residues. Deletions cut 5 bases from V and 1 base from J, with 14 bases between. Looked up from germline, CDR1 is KGHSH and CDR2 is LQKENI. The CDR3 loop reads CASSTYRAGNTEAFF. In DNA, the CDR3 is TGTGCCAGCTCAACCTACAGGGCGGGGAACACTGAAGCTTTCTTT.

V is TRBV27 and J is TRBJ1-4; a weak D match, TRBD1 (5 bases). V gave up 3 bases and J gave up 2 bases, with 13 bases separating them. The CDR3 sequence is 16 residues long. The V gene's germline CDR1 is MNHEY and CDR2 SMNVEV (reference sequence). CDR3 coding DNA: TGTGCCAGCAGTTTCGGGGGGTCGGCCACTAATGAAAAACTGTTTTTT. Amino acid sequence: CASSFGGSATNEKLFF.

The chain combines TRBV13 with TRBJ2-7; D unresolved. Trimming took off 0 bases at V and 5 bases at J, with 2 bases between the two ends. Germline V gene lookup returns CDR1 PRHDT and CDR2 FYEKMQ (reference sequence). The CDR3 is 11 amino acids. In nucleotides, the CDR3 is TGTGCCAGCAGCTTAGGCGACGAGCAGTACGTC. Its protein is CASSLGDEQYV.

The rearrangement links TRBV27 to TRBJ1-1; TRBD1 aligns across 7 bases. Germline V gene sequence: CDR1 MNHEY, CDR2 SMNVEV (reference sequence). V shed 6 bases, J shed 7 bases, and the junction held 11 bases outside the gene matches. CDR3 size: 14 residues. CDR3 coding DNA: TGTGCCAGCAGCTATTGGGGGACAGCTAATGAAGCTTTCTTT. Amino acid sequence: CASSYWGTANEAFF.

This clone was seen a handful of times. This chain uses TRBV6-5 with TRBJ1-2; TRBD1 matches 9 bases. V dropped 6 bases and J dropped 4; count of bases not matched to a gene: 3. CDR3 length equals 13 residues. Germline CDR1 is MNHEY and CDR2 is SVGAGI. The CDR3 bases are TGTGCCAGCAGCTTGGACAGGGGCTATGGCTACACCTTC. Residues: CASSLDRGYGYTF.

This chain links TRBV5-1 with TRBJ1-1; weak D call: TRBD1 (6 bases). The V gene lost 4 bases and the J gene lost 1 base, with 17 bases spanning the gap. This CDR3 contains 16 residues. Germline V CDR1 and CDR2: SGHRS, YFSETQ. The CDR3 here is CASSVSIMGQNTEAFF. As DNA, the CDR3 is TGCGCCAGCAGCGTTTCCATTATGGGACAGAACACTGAAGCTTTCTTT.